Listed here are 27 T cell receptor beta chains from one sample, sequenced in a study of spatial heterogeneity in lung cancer (dated by TCRdb to the late 2010s). The intended sense of this specimen's time point label: sample taken at primary tumor resection. TCR sequencing used whole RNA extracted from tumor and nontumor lung tissue, or from cryopreserved PBMC samples, without cell sorting. The library was obtained by 5' RACE. Instrument used: NextSeq 500. TCRdb reprocessing: public reads trimmed at Q25 with fastp, clones called with MiXCR, in-frame beta chains kept. Identical CDR3 protein sequences are pooled into one entry, listed with their most common genes and DNA. The sample table lists almost 75,000 distinct CDR3 sequences, roughly 13% of them with a count of one. The leading ten clones occupy 6.5% to 7.5% of the sample. The material was PBMCs, obtained at surgery. These receptors originate from a male donor with early-stage non-small cell lung cancer.

The chain joins TRBV5-1 to TRBJ2-1, with no clear D. The V gene's germline CDR1 is SGHRS and CDR2 YFSETQ. The V and J ends lost 5 bases and 0 bases respectively, with 9 bases between them. The CDR3 sequence is 14 residues long. This CDR3 reads CASSLSLSYNEQFF. The CDR3 nucleotides are TGCGCCAGCAGTCTCTCCCTCTCCTACAATGAGCAGTTCTTC.

The chain combines TRBV2 with TRBJ2-3; the D is unclear. This CDR3 has 11 amino acids. Germline CDR1 reads SNHLY; CDR2 reads FYNNEI. The germline V and J ends were trimmed by 5 bases and 8 bases, with 8 bases remaining between them. CDR3 DNA sequence: TGTGCCAGCAGTCCGGCCCCTACGCAGTATTTT. This encodes CASSPAPTQYF.

This clonotype was counted ten times or more. The chain carries TRBV29-1 and TRBJ2-3; TRBD2 might be the D (6 bases). V was trimmed by 7 bases and J by 0 bases, leaving 14 bases between them. There are 14 residues in the CDR3. Germline V gene data show CDR1 as SQVTM and CDR2 as ANQGSEA. The CDR3 DNA sequence: TGCAGCGCGGAGGGGAGCGGGAGCACAGATACGCAGTATTTT. Translation: CSAEGSGSTDTQYF.

This chain uses TRBV11-2 with TRBJ2-3; no clear D gene. This CDR3 spans 16 amino acids. CDR1 is SGHAT, CDR2 FQNNGV, per germline. V was trimmed by 7 bases and J by 0 bases, leaving 17 bases between them. The CDR3 sequence: CASTKRGYPSTDTQYF. DNA for the CDR3: TGTGCCAGCACTAAACGCGGTTATCCTAGCACAGATACGCAGTATTTT.

This clonotype was observed a few times. The chain couples TRBV5-1 to TRBJ2-1, with 9 nucleotides matching TRBD2. CDR3 size: 16 residues. CDR1 is SGHRS, CDR2 YFSETQ, per germline. V lost 0 bases, J lost 2 bases, and 3 bases stayed unmatched. The CDR3 coding sequence is TGCGCCAGCAGCTTGGTACTAGCGGGCCCCTACAATGAGCAGTTCTTC. It yields the protein CASSLVLAGPYNEQFF.

The chain joins TRBV5-4 to TRBJ2-5; 8 bases match TRBD1. The CDR3 spans 13 residues. CDR1 SGHNT and CDR2 YYREEE come from the germline V gene (reference sequence). The trim removed 3 bases at V and 3 bases at J, leaving 1 base unmatched. This CDR3 reads CASSWDRKETQYF. The CDR3 nucleotides read TGTGCCAGCAGCTGGGACAGGAAAGAGACCCAGTACTTC.

The chain has TRBV11-3 and TRBJ1-1; D not certain. Germline V lookup: CDR1 SGHNT, CDR2 YENEEA. V lost 5 bases to trimming and J lost 1 base, with 11 bases between them. The length of the CDR3 is 14 residues. CDR3 amino acids: CASSRGVGNTEAFF. The CDR3 region has the DNA TGTGCCAGCAGCCGCGGGGTGGGGAACACTGAAGCTTTCTTT.

The genes are TRBV25-1 and TRBJ2-7, with 7 nucleotides matching TRBD2. Germline trimming cut 5 bases from V and 1 base from J; bases unmatched to any gene: 8. This CDR3 is 15 amino acids long. Germline values: CDR1 MGHDK, CDR2 SYGVNS. Here the CDR3 reads CASSSRTGGSYEQYF. The CDR3 DNA reads TGTGCCAGCAGTAGCCGGACGGGGGGTTCCTACGAGCAGTACTTC.

This clonotype was counted only a few times. This CDR3 is CASSQSSQGGRAFF. DNA for the CDR3: TGTGCCAGCAGCCAATCCAGCCAGGGGGGTAGAGCTTTCTTT. The rearrangement joins TRBV16 to TRBJ1-1; 7 nucleotides line up with TRBD1. Germline CDR1 reads KGHSY; CDR2 reads FQNENV. Trimming at V came to 0 bases and at J to 10 bases, leaving 8 bases not matched to a gene. CDR3 length: 14 residues. Complete variable domain (other parts from reference TRBV16 and TRBJ1-1): GEEVAQTPKHLVRGEGQKAKLYCAPIKGHSYVFWYQQVLKNEFKFLISFQNENVFDETGMPKERFSAKCLPNSPCSLEIQATKLEDSAVYFCASSQSSQGGRAFFGQGTRLTVV.

In its sample, this clonotype was seen a few times. The chain couples TRBV20-1 to TRBJ2-3; perhaps TRBD2 as D (5 bases). Germline assignment: CDR1 DFQATT and CDR2 SNEGSKA (reference sequence). V lost 0 bases and J 1 base, leaving 8 bases between the germline ends. The CDR3 has 14 residues. The CDR3 DNA reads TGCAGTGCTAGAGATCCCGGGGGCACAGATACGCAGTATTTT. Residues: CSARDPGGTDTQYF.

The chain recombines TRBV15 with TRBJ1-2; D is undetermined. CDR1 LNHNV and CDR2 YYDKDF come from the germline V gene (reference sequence). The V gene lost 5 bases and the J gene lost 3 bases, with 10 bases spanning the gap. CDR3 length: 13 residues. CDR3 sequence (DNA): TGTGCCACCAGCCCCGACGGGGACTATGGCTACACCTTC. As protein: CATSPDGDYGYTF.

In its sample, this clonotype was seen many times. V and J are TRBV6-6 and TRBJ2-6; 8 nucleotides align to TRBD1. V shed 2 bases, J shed 0 bases, and the junction held 12 bases outside the gene matches. This CDR3 comprises 20 residues. Germline V lookup: CDR1 MNHNY, CDR2 SVGAGI (reference sequence). In DNA, the CDR3 is TGTGCCAGCAGTTACACTGGGACAGGATTTCTCAGCTCTGGGGCCAACGTCCTGACTTTC. Protein: CASSYTGTGFLSSGANVLTF.

V gene TRBV7-9 combines with J gene TRBJ2-1; the D gene is possibly TRBD2 (6 bases). With 3 bases removed from V and 4 bases from J, the gap between germline ends came to 10 bases. CDR1 and CDR2 from the germline V gene are SEHNR and FQNEAQ (reference sequence). The CDR3 contains 14 residues. The CDR3 protein is CASSFGTRYNEQFF. In DNA, the CDR3 is TGTGCCAGCAGCTTCGGGACTCGATACAATGAGCAGTTCTTC.

V and J are TRBV6-5 and TRBJ2-1; 7 bases agree with TRBD2. CDR1 MNHEY and CDR2 SVGAGI come from the germline V gene. The CDR3 has 15 amino acids. Unmatched junction bases numbered 9, after V lost 5 bases and J lost 5 bases. In DNA form, the CDR3 reads TGTGCCAGCAGTCCACGGGGCGCGGGAGACAATGAGCAGTTCTTC. Translation: CASSPRGAGDNEQFF.

This clonotype was recorded many times. This chain connects TRBV12-3 or TRBV12-4 to TRBJ1-3, with D possibly matching TRBD1 (5 bases). The CDR3 extends over 18 amino acids. The V end lost 1 base, the J end lost 3 bases, and 19 bases lay between the germline ends. CDR3 residues: CASSLGLQDGGYGNTIYF. CDR3 in DNA: TGTGCCAGCAGTTTAGGGCTACAGGACGGAGGGTATGGAAACACCATATATTTT.

For the CDR3, the DNA is TGTGCCAGCAGCGGAGGGGGACTAGCGGGCTATGAGCAGTTCTTC. This sequence encodes CASSGGGLAGYEQFF. This chain connects TRBV7-9 to TRBJ2-1, with 12 positions matching TRBD2. Germline CDR1 and CDR2: SEHNR and FQNEAQ (reference sequence). V lost 5 bases, J lost 8 bases, and 7 bases stayed unmatched. The CDR3 contains 15 residues.

This clonotype was seen at least ten times. V is TRBV21-1 and J is TRBJ2-1; the D segment call TRBD2 is taken from the table without a DNA check. TRBV21-1 is recorded as a pseudogene. The CDR3 totals 19 residues. CDR3 amino acids: CASSTPRPDGTSGYHEQFF. CDR3 sequence (DNA): TGTGCCAGCAGCACACCCAGGCCCGATGGGACTAGCGGATACCACGAGCAGTTCTTC.

This clonotype has more than one count but fewer than ten. The chain is built from TRBV20-1 and TRBJ2-7, with 11 bases matching TRBD2. The CDR3 sequence is 16 residues long. Trimming at V came to 3 bases and at J to 0 bases, leaving 7 bases not matched to a gene. Germline V gene sequence: CDR1 DFQATT, CDR2 SNEGSKA (reference sequence). DNA of the CDR3: TGCAGTGCTAGCTACATAGCGGGAGGGCCCTCCTACGAGCAGTACTTC. Protein product: CSASYIAGGPSYEQYF.

This clonotype has just a few counts. The V and J genes are TRBV7-9 and TRBJ2-5; TRBD1 might be the D (5 bases). The CDR3 sequence is 16 residues long. Trimming stripped 0 bases from V and 5 bases from J, with 16 bases between. From germline, CDR1 is SEHNR and CDR2 FQNEAQ (reference sequence). The DNA of the CDR3 is TGTGCCAGCAGCTTAGCGGGTAGGGGCTCGTGGGAGACCCAGTACTTC. Amino acids: CASSLAGRGSWETQYF.

This clonotype came up a few times. The J gene is TRBJ1-1, the V gene TRBV7-9, with a tentative D call TRBD1 (5 bases). In germline, CDR1 is SEHNR, CDR2 FQNEAQ (reference sequence). The CDR3 is made up of 13 amino acids. Between the trimmed V and J ends, which lost 1 base and 7 bases, there was a span of 10 bases. The CDR3 region has the DNA TGTGCCAGCAGCTTAGAGGGACCGCGTGAAGCTTTCTTT. Encoded protein: CASSLEGPREAFF.

This clonotype was seen many times. This chain joins TRBV29-1 and TRBJ2-7, with D hard to call. This CDR3 has 13 residues. Germline CDR1 SQVTM, CDR2 ANQGSEA. Trimming took off 8 bases at V and 6 bases at J, with 20 bases between the two ends. The CDR3 sequence is CSFRADDRPEQYF. CDR3 DNA sequence: TGCAGCTTCCGCGCCGATGACCGCCCCGAGCAGTACTTC.

This clonotype was counted at least ten times. The chain joins TRBV7-9 to TRBJ1-5; the D is unclear. Germline V gene sequence: CDR1 SEHNR, CDR2 FQNEAQ (reference sequence). V lost 0 bases to trimming and J lost 7 bases, with 13 bases between them. This CDR3 spans 15 amino acids. Written as DNA, the CDR3 is TGTGCCAGCAGCTTAGCTTCCAGGTCGGGACAGCCCCAGCATTTT. Amino acids: CASSLASRSGQPQHF.

This clonotype was detected a few times. This chain uses TRBV19 with TRBJ2-1; D is undetermined. The CDR3 sequence is 15 residues long. Trimming removed 3 bases from V and 9 bases from J, with 18 bases in between. Germline V lookup: CDR1 LNHDA, CDR2 SQIVND (reference sequence). The CDR3 nucleotides are TGTGCCAGTAGTATGCGGCAAGTTGGCTGGGGTGAGCAGTTCTTC. Its protein product is CASSMRQVGWGEQFF.

This clonotype has a count of ten or more. This chain uses TRBV25-1 with TRBJ1-1, with D perhaps TRBD1 (6 bases). The V end lost 4 bases, the J end lost 0 bases, and 9 bases lay between the germline ends. This CDR3 is 14 amino acids long. Germline assignment: CDR1 MGHDK and CDR2 SYGVNS. The CDR3: CASSVTGMNTEAFF. CDR3 sequence (DNA): TGTGCCAGCAGTGTAACAGGGATGAACACTGAAGCTTTCTTT. Filled out from reference TRBV25-1 and TRBJ1-1, the complete variable domain reads EADIYQTPRYLVIGTGKKITLECSQTMGHDKMYWYQQDPGMELHLIHYSYGVNSTEKGDLSSESTVSRIRTEHFPLTLESARPSHTSQYLCASSVTGMNTEAFFGQGTRLTVV.

This clonotype was counted at least ten times. The rearrangement links TRBV5-1 to TRBJ1-6, with D unresolved. Trimming removed 1 base at V and 7 bases at J, with 9 bases between. The CDR3 length is 14 residues. The germline gives CDR1 SGHRS, CDR2 YFSETQ. For the CDR3, the DNA is TGCGCCAGCAGCTTGAGGGAACTAAATTCACCCCTCCACTTT. It specifies CASSLRELNSPLHF.

V gene TRBV3-1 combines with J gene TRBJ2-7, with D unclear. Germline V lookup: CDR1 LGHDT, CDR2 YNNKEL (reference sequence). The CDR3 runs to 12 residues. The V gene lost 4 bases and the J gene lost 6 bases, with 10 bases spanning the gap. This CDR3 is CASSLPGFEQYF. DNA of the CDR3: TGTGCCAGCAGCCTCCCTGGCTTCGAGCAGTACTTC.

This clonotype was seen only a few times. The CDR3 reads CASSPGRGRTSDEQFF. In nucleotides, the CDR3 is TGTGCCAGCAGCCCCGGGCGGGGACGCACGTCGGATGAGCAGTTCTTC. V and J are TRBV12-3 or TRBV12-4 and TRBJ2-1, with D possibly TRBD2 on 6 matching bases. The V end lost 6 bases, the J end lost 8 bases, and 23 bases lay between the germline ends. The CDR3 covers 16 residues.